These 10 T cell receptor beta chains were sequenced from one sample in a study of T cell clusters in autoimmune cytopenias. TRB was amplified from 250 ng of peripheral blood genomic DNA per sample. Multiplex touch-down PCR amplified TRB using TRB-A and TRB-B pools in one tube. TCRdb reprocessed the multiplex PCR reads and stores each CDR3 protein as one record, lacking DNA. The sample includes around 4,000 distinct CDR3 sequences. Sequences were obtained from peripheral blood. All receptors derive from a human donor with an autoimmune cytopenia or autoimmune hepatitis (not recorded which).

The chain is built from TRBV6-6 and TRBJ1-2. Germline V gene data show CDR1 as MNHNY and CDR2 as SVGAGI (reference sequence). The CDR3 is made up of 16 amino acids. CDR3 amino acids: CASSYSYTAFNYGYTF.

Its frequency marks this clonotype as medium-sized (0.01 to 0.1%). V is TRBV29-1 and J is TRBJ2-2; TCRdb's D gene call, TRBD1, goes unchecked for lack of DNA. Germline loops: CDR1 SQVTM, CDR2 ANQGSEA. The CDR3 has 14 amino acids. CDR3 sequence: CSVFYRGGTGELFF.

V usage is TRBV27 and J usage is TRBJ2-6; TCRdb designates TRBD1, a call that cannot be tested without DNA. The germline V gene encodes CDR1 MNHEY and CDR2 SMNVEV (reference sequence). CDR3 length: 17 amino acids. The CDR3 region is CASSFSSRAAGANVLTF.

This clonotype ranks as medium-sized in terms of frequency. CDR3 protein: CASSNSQAGELFF. The chain recombines TRBV6-1 with TRBJ2-2; TCRdb outputs TRBD1, but without DNA this stays unchecked. This CDR3 region has 13 residues. Germline V gene lookup returns CDR1 MNHNS and CDR2 SASEGT.

The chain carries TRBV5-4 and TRBJ2-5; as DNA is missing, the TRBD2 call by TCRdb cannot be tested. CDR3 size: 13 residues. Per germline, CDR1 SGHNT and CDR2 YYREEE (reference sequence). The CDR3 loop reads CASSLARGETQYF.

The gene calls are TRBV5-1 and TRBJ2-3. Germline V gives CDR1 SGHRS, CDR2 YFSETQ. This CDR3 is built from 14 residues. CDR3 residues: CASSLGPGTDTQYF. Filled out from reference TRBV5-1 and TRBJ2-3, the complete variable domain reads KAGVTQTPRYLIKTRGQQVTLSCSPISGHRSVSWYQQTPGQGLQFLFEYFSETQRNKGNFPGRFSGRQFSNSRSEMNVSTLELGDSALYLCASSLGPGTDTQYFGPGTRLTVL.

This chain uses TRBV18 with TRBJ2-2; the TCRdb D gene call, TRBD1, has no DNA to confirm it. CDR3 length: 16 residues. Germline CDR1 KGHSH, CDR2 LQKENI. CDR3 residues: CASSPPQGLNTGELFF.

The gene calls are TRBV20-1 and TRBJ2-1; the D call of TRBD2 rests on TCRdb alone, since no DNA is present to check it. Germline V gene sequence: CDR1 DFQATT, CDR2 SNEGSKA (reference sequence). CDR3 size: 16 residues. The CDR3 sequence is CSAIAATSGSLNEQFF.

The gene calls are TRBV6-5 and TRBJ1-4. The CDR3 loop spans 12 amino acids. Germline V gene lookup returns CDR1 MNHEY and CDR2 SVGAGI. CDR3: CASSRLGEKLFF.

The chain couples TRBV6-1 to TRBJ2-5; the D call of TRBD1 rests on TCRdb alone, since no DNA is present to check it. CDR3 length: 13 amino acids. Germline-derived CDR1 and CDR2 are MNHNS and SASEGT. CDR3 protein: CASLREQGETQYF.